This T cell receptor (beta chain) was captured in a study of T cell repertoires in cytomegalovirus infection. Overall study: Newly reported HLA-C-restricted and thoroughly characterized HLA-B-restricted CMV epitopes were employed.

Points on this clonotype: Its antigen is unidentified.

Findings and limits, study-wide: Within the response measured ex vivo, HLA-C-restricted CMV-specific TCR beta clonotypes were dominant. Cumulative frequency of public TCR beta families picked out carriers of CMV plus the relevant HLA.

TCRdb fed the reads into MiXCR, producing one record per CDR3 protein. The table lists roughly 310,000 distinct CDR3 sequences, around 29% of them singletons. The CDR3 contains 12 residues. V was trimmed by 7 bases and J by 6 bases, leaving 12 bases between them. Germline CDR1 SNHLY, CDR2 FYNNEI. The sequence derives from a human donor in good health (CMV status not recorded). Some clones in this sample may be carry-over from other donors' samples. This chain joins TRBV2 and TRBJ1-1, with unresolved D. Sequenced here: cultured PBMCs, sampled from culture after CMV antigen stimulation. The CDR3 here is CASNRAGSEAFF. The CDR3 DNA is TGTGCCAGCAATAGGGCGGGGTCTGAAGCTTTCTTT.